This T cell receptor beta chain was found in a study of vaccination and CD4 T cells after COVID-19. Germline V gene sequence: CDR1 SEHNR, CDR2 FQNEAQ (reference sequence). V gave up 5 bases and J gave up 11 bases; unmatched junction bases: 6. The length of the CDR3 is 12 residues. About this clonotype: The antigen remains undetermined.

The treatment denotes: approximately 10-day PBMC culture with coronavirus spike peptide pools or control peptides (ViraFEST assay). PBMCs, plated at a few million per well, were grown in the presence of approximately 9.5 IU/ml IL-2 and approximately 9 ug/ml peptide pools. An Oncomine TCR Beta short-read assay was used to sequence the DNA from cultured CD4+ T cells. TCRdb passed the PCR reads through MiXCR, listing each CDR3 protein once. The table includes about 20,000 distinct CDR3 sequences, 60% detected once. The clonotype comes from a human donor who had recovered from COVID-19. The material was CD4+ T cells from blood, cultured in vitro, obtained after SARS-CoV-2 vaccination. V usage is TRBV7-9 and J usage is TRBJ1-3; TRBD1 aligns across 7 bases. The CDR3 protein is CASSERTGSIYF. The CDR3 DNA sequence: TGTGCCAGCAGCGAGCGGACAGGATCCATATATTTT.